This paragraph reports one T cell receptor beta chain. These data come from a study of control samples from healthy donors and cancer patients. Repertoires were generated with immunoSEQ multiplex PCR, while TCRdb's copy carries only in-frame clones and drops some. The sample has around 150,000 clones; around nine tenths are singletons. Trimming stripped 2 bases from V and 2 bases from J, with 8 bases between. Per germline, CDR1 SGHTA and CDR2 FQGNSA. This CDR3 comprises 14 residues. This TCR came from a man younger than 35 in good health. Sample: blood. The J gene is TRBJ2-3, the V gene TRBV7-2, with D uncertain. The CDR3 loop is CASSLTQLTDTQYF. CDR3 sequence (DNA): TGTGCCAGCAGCTTAACACAGCTCACAGATACGCAGTATTTT.